Sequencing of this T cell receptor (beta chain) was carried out in a study of cytomegalovirus exposure and HLA in healthy donors. PCR was performed using 60 Vbeta and 13 Jbeta primers. Some clones are missing from TCRdb's copy, which holds only in-frame ones; the method was immunoSEQ multiplex PCR. Of approximately 130,000 clones detected, about 64% appear once; the ten largest clones hold roughly 2.5%. This CDR3 contains 14 residues. J was trimmed by 5 bases and V by 3 bases; bases with no gene match: 5. Germline V CDR1 and CDR2: MGHDK, SYGVNS. In regard to this clone: The antigen is unknown.

Study conclusions and caveats: In a later analysis, compared with equally common non-associated chains, HLA-associated beta chains were more expanded. Common viral pathogens seemed, in a later analysis, to connect with several of the most significant clusters.

V gene TRBV25-1 combines with J gene TRBJ2-5, with 8 positions matching TRBD1. Sequenced input: PBMCs. This clonotype originated in a woman between 40 and 50 years old in good health and CMV-seronegative. CDR3 sequence reads: CASSDDRGLETQYF. DNA for the CDR3: TGTGCCAGCAGTGATGACAGGGGTCTGGAGACCCAGTACTTC.